This TCR beta chain was obtained from a study of control samples from healthy donors and cancer patients. Generated by immunoSEQ multiplex PCR, the TCRdb table keeps only in-frame clones and is missing some. The sample includes about 150,000 clones, approximately 91% of them seen just once. Worth noting for this clone: The sample holds other DNA sequences that translate to the same CDR3.

The CDR3 has 13 residues. The V gene's germline CDR1 is LNHDA and CDR2 SQIVND (reference sequence). Trimming pared 3 bases from V and 0 bases from J, leaving 5 bases between. The chain employs TRBV19 and TRBJ1-2; D gene uncertain. The sequenced sample consisted of blood. The sequence was collected from a man aged 30 to 39 in good health. The CDR3 DNA reads as TGTGCCAGTAGTATTCGAGCTAACTATGGCTACACCTTC. As protein: CASSIRANYGYTF.